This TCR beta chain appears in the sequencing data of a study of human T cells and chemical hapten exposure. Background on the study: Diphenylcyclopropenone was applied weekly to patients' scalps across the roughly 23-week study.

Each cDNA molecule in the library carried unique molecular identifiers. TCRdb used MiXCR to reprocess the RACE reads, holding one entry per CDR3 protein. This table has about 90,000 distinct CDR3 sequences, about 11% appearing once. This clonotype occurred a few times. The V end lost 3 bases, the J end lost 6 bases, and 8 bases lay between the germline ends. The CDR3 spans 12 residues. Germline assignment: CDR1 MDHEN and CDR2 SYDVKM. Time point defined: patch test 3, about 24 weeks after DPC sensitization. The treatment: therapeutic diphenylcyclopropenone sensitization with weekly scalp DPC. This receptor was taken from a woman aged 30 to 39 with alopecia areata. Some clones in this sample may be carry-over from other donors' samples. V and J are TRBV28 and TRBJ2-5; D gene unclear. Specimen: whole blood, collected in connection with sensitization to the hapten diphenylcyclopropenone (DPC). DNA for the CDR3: TGTGCCAGCAGTTTCGGACCAAAGACCCAGTACTTC. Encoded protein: CASSFGPKTQYF.